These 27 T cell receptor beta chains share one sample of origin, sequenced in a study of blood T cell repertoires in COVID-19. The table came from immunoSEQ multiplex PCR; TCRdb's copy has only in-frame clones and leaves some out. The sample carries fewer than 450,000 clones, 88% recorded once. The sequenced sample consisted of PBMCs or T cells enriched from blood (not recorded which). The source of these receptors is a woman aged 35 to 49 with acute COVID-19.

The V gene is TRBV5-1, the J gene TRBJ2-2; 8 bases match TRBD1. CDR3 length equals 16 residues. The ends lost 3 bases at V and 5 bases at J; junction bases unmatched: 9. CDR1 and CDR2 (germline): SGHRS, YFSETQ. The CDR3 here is CASSYQQGGGTGELFF. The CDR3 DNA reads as TGCGCCAGCAGCTACCAACAGGGGGGTGGTACCGGGGAGCTGTTTTTT.

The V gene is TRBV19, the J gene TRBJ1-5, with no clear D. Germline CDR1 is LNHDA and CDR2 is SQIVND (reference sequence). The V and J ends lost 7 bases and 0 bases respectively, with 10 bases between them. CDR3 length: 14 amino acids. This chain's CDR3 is CASNGGYSNQPQHF. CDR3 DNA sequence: TGTGCCAGTAATGGCGGTTATAGCAATCAGCCCCAGCATTTT. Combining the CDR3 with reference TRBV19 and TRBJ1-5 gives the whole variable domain DGGITQSPKYLFRKEGQNVTLSCEQNLNHDAMYWYRQDPGQGLRLIYYSQIVNDFQKGDIAEGYSVSREKKESFPLTVTSAQKNPTAFYLCASNGGYSNQPQHFGDGTRLSIL.

This CDR3 reads CASSLDRGPNEQYF. The CDR3 coding sequence is TGTGCCAGCAGCCTCGACAGGGGGCCCAACGAGCAGTACTTC. V is TRBV7-9 and J is TRBJ2-7; 10 nucleotides align to TRBD1. The CDR3 contains 14 residues. Germline loops: CDR1 SEHNR, CDR2 FQNEAQ (reference sequence). V trimming: 5 bases; J trimming: 5 bases; junction bases outside the gene matches: 6.

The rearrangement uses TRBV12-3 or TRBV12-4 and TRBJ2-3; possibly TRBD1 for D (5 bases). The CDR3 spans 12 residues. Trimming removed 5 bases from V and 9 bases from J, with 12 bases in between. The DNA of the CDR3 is TGTGCCAGCAGTCTCAGGGAATCGACGCAGTATTTT. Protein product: CASSLRESTQYF.

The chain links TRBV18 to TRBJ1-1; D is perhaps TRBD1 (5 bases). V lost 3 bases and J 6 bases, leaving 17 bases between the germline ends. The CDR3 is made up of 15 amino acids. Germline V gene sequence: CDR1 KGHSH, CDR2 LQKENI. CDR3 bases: TGTGCCAGCTCACCGAGGGACTTAGGTTCCTCTGAAGCTTTCTTT. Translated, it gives CASSPRDLGSSEAFF.

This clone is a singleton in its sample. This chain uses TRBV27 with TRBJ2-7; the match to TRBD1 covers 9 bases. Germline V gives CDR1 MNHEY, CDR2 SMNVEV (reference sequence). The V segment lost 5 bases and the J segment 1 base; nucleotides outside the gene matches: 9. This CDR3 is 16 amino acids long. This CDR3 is CASSTIGTGPSYEQYF. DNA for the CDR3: TGTGCCAGCAGTACAATTGGGACAGGGCCATCCTACGAGCAGTACTTC.

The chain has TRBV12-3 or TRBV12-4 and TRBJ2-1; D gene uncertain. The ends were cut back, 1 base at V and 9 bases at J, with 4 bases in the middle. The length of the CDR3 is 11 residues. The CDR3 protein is CASSLGSEQFF. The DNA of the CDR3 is TGTGCCAGCAGTTTAGGTAGTGAGCAGTTCTTC.

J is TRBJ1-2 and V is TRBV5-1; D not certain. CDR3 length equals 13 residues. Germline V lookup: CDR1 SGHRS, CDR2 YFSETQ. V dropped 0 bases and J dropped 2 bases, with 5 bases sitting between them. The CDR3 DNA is TGCGCCAGCAGCTTGGAACAGAACTATGGCTACACCTTC. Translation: CASSLEQNYGYTF.

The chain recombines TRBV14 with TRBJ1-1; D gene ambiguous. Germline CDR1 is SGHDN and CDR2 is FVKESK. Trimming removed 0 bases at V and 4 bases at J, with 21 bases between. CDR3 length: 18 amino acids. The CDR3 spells CASSQDRPGSPLSTEAFF. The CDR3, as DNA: TGTGCCAGCAGCCAAGATAGGCCCGGGTCACCGTTAAGCACTGAAGCTTTCTTT.

This CDR3 is CASSQGQGTDGYTF. In DNA, the CDR3 is TGTGCCAGCAGCCAGGGACAGGGTACGGATGGCTACACCTTC. The chain is built from TRBV3-1 (or the pseudogene TRBV3-2) and TRBJ1-2; 9 bases match TRBD1. Germline trimming cut 3 bases from V and 6 bases from J; bases unmatched to any gene: 5. The CDR3 covers 14 residues. From germline, CDR1 is LGHDT and CDR2 YNNKEL (reference sequence).

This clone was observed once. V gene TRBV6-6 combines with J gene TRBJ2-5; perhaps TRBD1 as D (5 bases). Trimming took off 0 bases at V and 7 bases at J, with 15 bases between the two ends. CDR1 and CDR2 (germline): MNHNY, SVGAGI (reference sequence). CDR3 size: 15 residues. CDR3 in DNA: TGTGCCAGCAGTTACTCTCAGGGTCCCCTCGGGACCCAGTACTTC. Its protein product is CASSYSQGPLGTQYF.

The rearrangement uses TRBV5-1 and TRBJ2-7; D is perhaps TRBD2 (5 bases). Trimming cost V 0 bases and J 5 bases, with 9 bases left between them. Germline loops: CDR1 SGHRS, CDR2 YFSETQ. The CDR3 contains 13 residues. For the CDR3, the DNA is TGCGCCAGCAGCTTGGCCGGTAGCGACGAGCAGTACTTC. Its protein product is CASSLAGSDEQYF. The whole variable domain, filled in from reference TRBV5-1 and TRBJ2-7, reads KAGVTQTPRYLIKTRGQQVTLSCSPISGHRSVSWYQQTPGQGLQFLFEYFSETQRNKGNFPGRFSGRQFSNSRSEMNVSTLELGDSALYLCASSLAGSDEQYFGPGTRLTVT.

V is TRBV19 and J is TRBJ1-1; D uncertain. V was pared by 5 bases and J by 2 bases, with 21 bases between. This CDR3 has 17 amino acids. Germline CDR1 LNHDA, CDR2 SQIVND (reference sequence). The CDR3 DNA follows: TGTGCCAGTAGTGGGAGGGTACGAGCCTTAAGAAACACTGAAGCTTTCTTT. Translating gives CASSGRVRALRNTEAFF.

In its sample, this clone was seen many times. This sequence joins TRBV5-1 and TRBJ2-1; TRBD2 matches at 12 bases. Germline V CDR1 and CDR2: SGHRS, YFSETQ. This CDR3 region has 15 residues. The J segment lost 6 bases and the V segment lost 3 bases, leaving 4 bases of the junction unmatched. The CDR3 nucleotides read TGCGCCAGCAGCTCGTCTAGCGGGGGGGCCAATGAGCAGTTCTTC. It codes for CASSSSSGGANEQFF. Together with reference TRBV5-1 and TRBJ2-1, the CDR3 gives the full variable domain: KAGVTQTPRYLIKTRGQQVTLSCSPISGHRSVSWYQQTPGQGLQFLFEYFSETQRNKGNFPGRFSGRQFSNSRSEMNVSTLELGDSALYLCASSSSSGGANEQFFGPGTRLTVL.

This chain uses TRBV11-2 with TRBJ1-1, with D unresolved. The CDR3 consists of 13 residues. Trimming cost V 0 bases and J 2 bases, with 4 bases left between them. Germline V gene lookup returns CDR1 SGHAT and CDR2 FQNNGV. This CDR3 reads CASSLELNTEAFF. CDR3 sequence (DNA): TGTGCCAGCAGCTTAGAGTTAAACACTGAAGCTTTCTTT.

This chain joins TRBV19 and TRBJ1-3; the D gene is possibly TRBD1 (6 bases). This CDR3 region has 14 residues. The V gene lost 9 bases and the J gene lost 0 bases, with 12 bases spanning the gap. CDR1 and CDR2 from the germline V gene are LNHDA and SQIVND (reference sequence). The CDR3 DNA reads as TGTGCCAGCGCCGGACAGTACTCTGGAAACACCATATATTTT. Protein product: CASAGQYSGNTIYF.

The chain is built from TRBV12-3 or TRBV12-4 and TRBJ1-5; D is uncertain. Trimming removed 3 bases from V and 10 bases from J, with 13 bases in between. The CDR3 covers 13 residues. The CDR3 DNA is TGTGCCAGCAGTTTGGCGGAGCAAGGACCCCAGCATTTT. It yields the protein CASSLAEQGPQHF.

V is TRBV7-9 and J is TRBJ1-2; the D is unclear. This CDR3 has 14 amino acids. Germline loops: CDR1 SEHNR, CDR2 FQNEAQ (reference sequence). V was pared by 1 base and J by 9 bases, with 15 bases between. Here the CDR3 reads CASSLGTSTTSYTF. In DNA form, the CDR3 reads TGTGCCAGCAGCTTAGGTACATCTACTACGAGCTACACCTTC.

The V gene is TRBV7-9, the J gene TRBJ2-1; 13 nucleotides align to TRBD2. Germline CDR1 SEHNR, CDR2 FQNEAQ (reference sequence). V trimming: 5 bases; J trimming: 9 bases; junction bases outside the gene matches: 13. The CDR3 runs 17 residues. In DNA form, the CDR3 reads TGTGCCAGCAGCCCGACGGTGACTAGCGGGGGGAGGGGTGAGCAGTTCTTC. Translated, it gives CASSPTVTSGGRGEQFF.

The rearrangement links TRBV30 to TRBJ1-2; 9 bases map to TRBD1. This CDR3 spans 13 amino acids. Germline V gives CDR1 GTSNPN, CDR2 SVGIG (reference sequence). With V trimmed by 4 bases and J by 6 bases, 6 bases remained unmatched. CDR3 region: CAWNTGGADGYTF. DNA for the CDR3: TGTGCCTGGAATACAGGGGGCGCGGATGGCTACACCTTC.

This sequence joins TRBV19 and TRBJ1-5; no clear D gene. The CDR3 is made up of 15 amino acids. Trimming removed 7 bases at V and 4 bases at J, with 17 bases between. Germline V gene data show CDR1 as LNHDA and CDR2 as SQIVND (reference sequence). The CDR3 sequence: CASKEGRQPNQPQHF. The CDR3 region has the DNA TGTGCCAGTAAAGAGGGAAGACAACCAAATCAGCCCCAGCATTTT.

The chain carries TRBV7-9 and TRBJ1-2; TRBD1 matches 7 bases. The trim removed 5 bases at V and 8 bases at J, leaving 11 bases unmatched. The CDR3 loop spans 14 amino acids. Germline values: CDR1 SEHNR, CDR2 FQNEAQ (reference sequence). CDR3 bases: TGTGCCAGCAGCCGGCTTGGACAGGACCCCGGCTACACCTTC. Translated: CASSRLGQDPGYTF.

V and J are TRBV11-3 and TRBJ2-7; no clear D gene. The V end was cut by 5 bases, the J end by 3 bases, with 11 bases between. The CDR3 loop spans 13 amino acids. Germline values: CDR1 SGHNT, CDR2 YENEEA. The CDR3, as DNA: TGTGCCAGCAGCGATCGCCGAGACTACGAGCAGTACTTC. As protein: CASSDRRDYEQYF.

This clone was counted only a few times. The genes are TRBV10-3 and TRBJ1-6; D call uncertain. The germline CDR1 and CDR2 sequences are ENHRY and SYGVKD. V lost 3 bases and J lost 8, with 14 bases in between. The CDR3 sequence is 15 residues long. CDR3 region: CAISDGERVDSPLHF. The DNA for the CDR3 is TGTGCCATCAGTGATGGAGAGAGGGTTGATTCACCCCTCCACTTT.

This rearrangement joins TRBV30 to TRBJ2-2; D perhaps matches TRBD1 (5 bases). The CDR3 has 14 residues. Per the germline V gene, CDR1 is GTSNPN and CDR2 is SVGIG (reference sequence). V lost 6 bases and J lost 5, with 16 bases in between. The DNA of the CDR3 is TGTGCCTGCCCCTTGGCAGGGATAACCGGGGAGCTGTTTTTT. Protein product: CACPLAGITGELFF.

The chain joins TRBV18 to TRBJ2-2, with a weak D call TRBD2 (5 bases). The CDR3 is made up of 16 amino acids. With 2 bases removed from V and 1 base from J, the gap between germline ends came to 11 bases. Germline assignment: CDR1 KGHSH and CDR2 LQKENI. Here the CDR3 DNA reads TGTGCCAGCTCACCATTTTCCGGGAAGAACACCGGGGAGCTGTTTTTT. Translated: CASSPFSGKNTGELFF.

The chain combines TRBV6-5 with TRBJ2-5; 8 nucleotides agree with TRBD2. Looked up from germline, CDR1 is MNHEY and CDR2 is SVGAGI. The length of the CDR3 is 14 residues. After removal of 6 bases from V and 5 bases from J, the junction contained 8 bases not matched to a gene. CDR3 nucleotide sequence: TGTGCCAGCAGCTCGGGGGGGCTCGGGGAGACCCAGTACTTC. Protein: CASSSGGLGETQYF.